This T cell receptor (beta chain) was sequenced in a study of OX40 agonist ivuxolimab in advanced cancers. Regarding the study as a whole: Nonresponders, in some cases, also had low normalized T-cell clonal expansion. Doses of 0.1 to 3.0 mg/kg were accompanied by clonal expansion of CD4+ and CD8+ blood T cells by week 6.

Comments on this clone: Its antigen is still unknown.

The data were produced by immunoSEQ multiplex PCR, yet TCRdb's version contains in-frame clones alone and is incomplete. The sample contains around 48,000 clones, approximately 84% of which appear only once. With 3 bases removed from V and 11 bases from J, the gap between germline ends came to 16 bases. The germline CDR1 and CDR2 sequences are SNHLY and FYNNEI. CDR3 length: 13 residues. The source was CD4+ or CD8+ T cells sorted from blood, collected in a trial of the OX40 agonist ivuxolimab. The J gene is TRBJ1-1, the V gene TRBV2; the D gene is possibly TRBD1 (5 bases). The clonotype comes from an adult with an advanced solid tumor such as melanoma, head and neck, liver or kidney cancer. CDR3 nucleotides: TGTGCCAGCAGTGATGCGGGGGACTCAAGGGCTTTCTTT. It codes for CASSDAGDSRAFF.